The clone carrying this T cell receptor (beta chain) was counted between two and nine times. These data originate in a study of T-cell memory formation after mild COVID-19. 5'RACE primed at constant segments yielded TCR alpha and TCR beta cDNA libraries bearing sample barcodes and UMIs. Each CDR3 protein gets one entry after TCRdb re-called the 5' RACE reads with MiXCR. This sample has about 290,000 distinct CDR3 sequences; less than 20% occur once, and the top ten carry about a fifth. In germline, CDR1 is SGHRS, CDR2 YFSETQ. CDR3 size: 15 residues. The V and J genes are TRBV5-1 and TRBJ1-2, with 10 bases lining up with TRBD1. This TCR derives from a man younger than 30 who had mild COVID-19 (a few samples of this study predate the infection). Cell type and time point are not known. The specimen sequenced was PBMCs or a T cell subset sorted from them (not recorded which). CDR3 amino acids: CVQRGQGRAKGGYTF. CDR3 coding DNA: TGCGTACAGCGGGGACAGGGGCGCGCCAAAGGTGGCTACACCTTC.